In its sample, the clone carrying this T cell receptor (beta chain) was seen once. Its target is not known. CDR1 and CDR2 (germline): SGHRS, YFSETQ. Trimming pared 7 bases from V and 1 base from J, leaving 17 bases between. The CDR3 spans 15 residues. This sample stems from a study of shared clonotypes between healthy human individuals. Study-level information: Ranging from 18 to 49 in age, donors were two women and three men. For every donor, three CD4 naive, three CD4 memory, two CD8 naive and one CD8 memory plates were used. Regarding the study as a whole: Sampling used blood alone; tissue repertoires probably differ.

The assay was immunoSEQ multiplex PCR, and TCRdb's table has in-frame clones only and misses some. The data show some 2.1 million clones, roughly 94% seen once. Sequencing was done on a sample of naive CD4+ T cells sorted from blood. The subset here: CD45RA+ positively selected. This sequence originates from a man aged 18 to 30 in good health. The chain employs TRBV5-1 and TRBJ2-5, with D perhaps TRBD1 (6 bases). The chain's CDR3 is CASAGEPTVQETQYF. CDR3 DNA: TGCGCCAGCGCAGGGGAACCCACAGTCCAAGAGACCCAGTACTTC.